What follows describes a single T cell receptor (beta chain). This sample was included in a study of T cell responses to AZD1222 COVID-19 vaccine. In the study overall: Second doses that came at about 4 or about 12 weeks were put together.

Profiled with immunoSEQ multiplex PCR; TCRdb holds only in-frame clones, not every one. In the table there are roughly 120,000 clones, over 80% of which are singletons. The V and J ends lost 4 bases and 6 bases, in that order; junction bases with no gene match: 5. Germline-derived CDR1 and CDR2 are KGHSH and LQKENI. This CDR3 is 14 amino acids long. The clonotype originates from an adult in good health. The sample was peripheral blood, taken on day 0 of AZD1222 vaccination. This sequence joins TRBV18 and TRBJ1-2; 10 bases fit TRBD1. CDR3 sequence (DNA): TGTGCCAGCTCACTGGGGACAGGGGAGAATGGCTACACCTTC. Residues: CASSLGTGENGYTF.